This TCR beta chain was captured by sequencing in a study of T cell repertoires in cytomegalovirus infection (dated by TCRdb to between 2019 and 2020). Turning to the overall study: Because public TCR beta signatures pointed to carriage of CMV infection together with the matching HLA type, the HLA type of each donor mattered for the analysis. Overall study results and their limits: The ex vivo response was dominated by HLA-C-restricted CMV-specific TCR beta clonotypes, which also provided the single most frequent clonotype in two of eight donors. In both this cohort and an independent approximately 370-donor cohort, the cumulative frequency of public TCR beta family members distinguished carriers of CMV infection plus the relevant HLA type.

This clonotype has more than one count but fewer than ten. It has no known antigen specificity. A single base separates this from a much larger clone, so it may be a read error. The sequencer was an Illumina HiSeq 1500. TCRdb reanalyzed the raw reads on its own, using fastp at Q25 for trimming and MiXCR for clone calling, and kept in-frame beta chains. Every entry covers one CDR3 protein and lists the most common genes and DNA from its rows. This sample is represented by roughly 110,000 distinct CDR3 sequences; around 10% of them were singletons. Around 29% of the sample belongs to the ten largest clones. The material sequenced was PBMCs, sequenced either directly or after in vitro stimulation (not recorded which). The receptor was isolated from a human donor in good health (CMV status not recorded). Some clones in this sample may be carry-over from other donors' samples.

The bases read TGTGCCAGCAACGGACAGATGAACACTGAAGCTTTCTTT. Protein translation: CASNGQMNTEAFF. Recombination joined TRBV7-2 with TRBJ1-1; TRBD1 is a possible D gene, resting on 6 matching bases. The cysteine opens and the phenylalanine closes a CDR3 of 13 amino acids. Left in the record is the CDR3 DNA by itself, 39 bases read in frame from the first base. V drops 7 bases and J drops 0 bases, leaving 9 bases in between. Per the germline V gene, SGHTA is the CDR1 and FQGNSA is the CDR2.